The 21 T cell receptor beta chains below come from one sample, sequenced in a study of T cell repertoires in cytomegalovirus infection. TCRdb used MiXCR to reprocess the reads, holding one entry per CDR3 protein. Among approximately 500,000 distinct CDR3 sequences listed, approximately 11% were seen once. The sequencing input was PBMCs. The receptor source for this set is a human donor in good health (CMV status not recorded). Some clones in this sample may be carry-over from other donors' samples.

This chain links TRBV27 with TRBJ1-1; weak D call: TRBD1 (5 bases). The CDR3 totals 13 residues. V shed 5 bases and J shed 4 bases, with 11 bases lying between them. Germline-derived CDR1 and CDR2 are MNHEY and SMNVEV (reference sequence). The CDR3 bases are TGTGCCAGCAGTCCTAACGGGGCCACTGAAGCTTTCTTT. Translation: CASSPNGATEAFF.

This clonotype has more than one count but fewer than ten. The chain couples TRBV3-1 to TRBJ2-5, with D uncertain. The CDR3 has 14 residues. V was clipped by 5 bases and J by 2 bases, with 12 bases between them. The V gene's germline CDR1 is LGHDT and CDR2 YNNKEL (reference sequence). Written as DNA, the CDR3 is TGTGCCAGCAGCGTTGATAGAATTCAAGAGACCCAGTACTTC. Its protein product is CASSVDRIQETQYF.

The gene calls are TRBV30 and TRBJ1-5; D gene unclear. The CDR3 spans 14 residues. Germline CDR1 reads GTSNPN; CDR2 reads SVGIG (reference sequence). The V end was cut by 4 bases, the J end by 3 bases, with 13 bases between. The CDR3 nucleotides are TGTGCCTGGAATACCGGCCTCTTCAATCAGCCCCAGCATTTT. Translation: CAWNTGLFNQPQHF.

This clonotype has only a few counts. The chain joins TRBV20-1 to TRBJ2-3, with D possibly matching TRBD2 (7 bases). This CDR3 has 15 amino acids. Trimming stripped 3 bases from V and 9 bases from J, with 22 bases between. CDR1 and CDR2 (germline): DFQATT, SNEGSKA (reference sequence). The CDR3 is CSARMKGGAERTQYF. CDR3 DNA sequence: TGCAGTGCTAGGATGAAGGGGGGGGCCGAGCGGACGCAGTATTTT.

This clonotype was picked up many times. V and J are TRBV19 and TRBJ2-1, with 9 nucleotides matching TRBD2. Germline V gene data show CDR1 as LNHDA and CDR2 as SQIVND (reference sequence). The trim removed 3 bases at V and 5 bases at J, leaving 8 bases unmatched. The CDR3 has 16 residues. In DNA form, the CDR3 reads TGTGCCAGTAGTATTGAAGCGGGAGGATTCCACAATGAGCAGTTCTTC. This encodes CASSIEAGGFHNEQFF.

This clonotype was picked up many times. The rearrangement links TRBV7-2 to TRBJ2-4; D unclear. The length of the CDR3 is 17 residues. Trimming removed 5 bases from V and 1 base from J, with 18 bases in between. The germline gives CDR1 SGHTA, CDR2 FQGNSA. CDR3 sequence: CASSPILERRAKNIQYF. The DNA for the CDR3 is TGTGCCAGCAGCCCGATCCTAGAGCGCCGGGCCAAAAACATTCAGTACTTC.

The sample holds many counts of this clonotype. This chain joins TRBV9 and TRBJ1-2, with a possible D match to TRBD1 (5 bases). Trimming stripped 1 base from V and 7 bases from J, with 17 bases between. CDR1 is SGDLS and CDR2 is YYNGEE in the germline V gene. The CDR3 loop spans 15 amino acids. DNA for the CDR3: TGTGCCAGCAGCGTAAAAAGCTTGGGGGAGAGTGGCTACACCTTC. It codes for CASSVKSLGESGYTF.

The chain uses TRBV7-9 and TRBJ2-7; 7 nucleotides line up with TRBD2. The CDR3 consists of 12 residues. Germline V gene sequence: CDR1 SEHNR, CDR2 FQNEAQ (reference sequence). After removal of 5 bases from V and 3 bases from J, the junction contained 1 base not matched to a gene. CDR3 nucleotide sequence: TGTGCCAGCAGCGGGGGGGTCTACGAGCAGTACTTC. Protein sequence: CASSGGVYEQYF.

Many counts were recorded for this clonotype. J is TRBJ2-1 and V is TRBV6-6; TRBD2 matches 13 bases. The CDR3 covers 18 residues. The ends lost 7 bases at V and 2 bases at J; junction bases unmatched: 11. The V gene's germline CDR1 is MNHNY and CDR2 SVGAGI (reference sequence). CDR3 loop: CASTRSTSGRPPYNEQFF. CDR3 in DNA: TGTGCCAGCACCAGATCGACTAGCGGGAGGCCTCCCTACAATGAGCAGTTCTTC.

The V gene is TRBV6-1, the J gene TRBJ1-1; D possibly corresponds to TRBD1 (5 bases). The germline V gene has CDR1 MNHNS and CDR2 SASEGT. The CDR3 is 14 amino acids. The V gene lost 7 bases and the J gene lost 0 bases, with 12 bases spanning the gap. CDR3 sequence (DNA): TGTGCCAGCACTAGACAGTTTTTGAACACTGAAGCTTTCTTT. Its protein product is CASTRQFLNTEAFF.

The genes are TRBV2 and TRBJ2-1; D is perhaps TRBD1 (6 bases). Trimming removed 4 bases from V and 9 bases from J, with 13 bases in between. This CDR3 is 13 amino acids long. The germline V gene has CDR1 SNHLY and CDR2 FYNNEI. The CDR3 DNA sequence: TGTGCCAGCAGTGCGGAGACAGGTGGTGAGCAGTTCTTC. Translating gives CASSAETGGEQFF.

The chain recombines TRBV28 with TRBJ2-1; 8 positions match TRBD2. This CDR3 region has 15 residues. Trimming removed 6 bases from V and 6 bases from J; junction bases left unmatched: 10. The germline V gene encodes CDR1 MDHEN and CDR2 SYDVKM. The CDR3, as DNA: TGTGCCAGCAGAACCGGAACTAGCGGTTCCAATGAGCAGTTCTTC. Protein: CASRTGTSGSNEQFF.

This clonotype was seen repeatedly, ten times or more. The chain combines TRBV7-9 with TRBJ2-7; D may be TRBD2 (7 bases). Trimming shortened V by 5 bases and J by 7 bases, and 21 bases separated the two germline ends. This CDR3 has 15 residues. Germline lookup yields CDR1 SEHNR and CDR2 FQNEAQ (reference sequence). CDR3 in DNA: TGTGCCAGCAGCCCCAGCTCACGGGGGGCGGGGGAGCAGTACTTC. This translates into CASSPSSRGAGEQYF.

The chain joins TRBV9 to TRBJ2-3; 7 bases agree with TRBD2. The CDR3 has 13 residues. CDR1 and CDR2 (germline): SGDLS, YYNGEE. Trimming removed 3 bases from V and 6 bases from J; junction bases left unmatched: 4. CDR3 region: CASSAGGRDTQYF. Here the CDR3 DNA reads TGTGCCAGCAGCGCGGGGGGACGGGATACGCAGTATTTT. The whole variable domain, remainder taken from reference TRBV9 and TRBJ2-3, is DSGVTQTPKHLITATGQRVTLRCSPRSGDLSVYWYQQSLDQGLQFLIQYYNGEERAKGNILERFSAQQFPDLHSELNLSSLELGDSALYFCASSAGGRDTQYFGPGTRLTVL.

The J gene is TRBJ2-1, the V gene TRBV20-1; 8 bases fit TRBD2. Germline trimming cut 8 bases from V and 3 bases from J; bases unmatched to any gene: 6. The CDR3 loop spans 13 amino acids. CDR1 DFQATT and CDR2 SNEGSKA come from the germline V gene (reference sequence). As DNA, the CDR3 is TGCAGTCGGGCCGGGGGGGGCTACAATGAGCAGTTCTTC. This gives the protein CSRAGGGYNEQFF.

The sample holds many counts of this clonotype. The rearrangement links TRBV5-8 to TRBJ2-1; weak D call: TRBD2 (5 bases). Germline lookup yields CDR1 SGHTS and CDR2 YDEGEE. V was trimmed by 0 bases and J by 5 bases, leaving 9 bases between them. CDR3 length: 14 amino acids. The CDR3 coding sequence is TGTGCCAGCAGCTTGGACGGGGAAAACAATGAGCAGTTCTTC. Its protein product is CASSLDGENNEQFF.

The CDR3 nucleotides are TGTGCCAGCAGTGAGGGGCCAACCTTGACAGGCCGAGGAGAAAAACTGTTTTTT. Its translation is CASSEGPTLTGRGEKLFF. The genes are TRBV6-6 and TRBJ1-4; possible D gene TRBD1, 6 bases. Trimming cost V 5 bases and J 8 bases, with 27 bases left between them. Germline V lookup: CDR1 MNHNY, CDR2 SVGAGI (reference sequence). This CDR3 has 18 amino acids.

This clonotype has a handful of counts. The chain joins TRBV19 to TRBJ2-5; 7 nucleotides align to TRBD1. The V and J ends lost 3 bases and 2 bases, in that order; junction bases with no gene match: 3. This CDR3 comprises 14 residues. CDR1 and CDR2 from the germline V gene are LNHDA and SQIVND (reference sequence). The CDR3 sequence is CASSIGQDQETQYF. CDR3 DNA: TGTGCCAGTAGTATCGGACAGGATCAAGAGACCCAGTACTTC.

This clonotype was detected many times. The chain employs TRBV7-2 and TRBJ2-7; D is possibly TRBD1 or TRBD2 (5 bases each). Germline V CDR1 and CDR2: SGHTA, FQGNSA. The CDR3 runs to 15 residues. V dropped 3 bases and J dropped 6 bases, with 18 bases sitting between them. CDR3 loop: CASSFVLHGAAEQYF. The CDR3 region has the DNA TGTGCCAGCAGCTTCGTTCTCCACGGGGCCGCCGAGCAGTACTTC.

This chain connects TRBV3-1 to TRBJ1-1, with D possibly matching TRBD1 (6 bases). The CDR3 runs to 14 residues. Germline CDR1 and CDR2: LGHDT and YNNKEL (reference sequence). V gave up 5 bases and J gave up 5 bases, with 15 bases separating them. CDR3 sequence (DNA): TGTGCCAGCAGCGGGGCCAGGGGAGTTACTGAAGCTTTCTTT. Encoded protein: CASSGARGVTEAFF. Full variable domain (rest looked up from reference TRBV3-1 and TRBJ1-1): DTAVSQTPKYLVTQMGNDKSIKCEQNLGHDTMYWYKQDSKKFLKIMFSYNNKELIINETVPNRFSPKSPDKAHLNLHINSLELGDSAVYFCASSGARGVTEAFFGQGTRLTVV.

J is TRBJ2-1 and V is TRBV20-1; the D gene is possibly TRBD2 (6 bases). CDR1 is DFQATT, CDR2 SNEGSKA, per germline (reference sequence). This CDR3 spans 13 amino acids. V shed 5 bases and J shed 11 bases, with 19 bases lying between them. Here the CDR3 reads CSASDTGGLKQFF. The CDR3 DNA sequence: TGCAGTGCTTCAGACACCGGAGGGCTCAAGCAGTTCTTC.